This TCR beta chain was documented in a study of post-analysis software for immune sequencing data. Notes on the study in general: Multiple sclerosis patients showed significantly lower normalized Chao1 diversity than controls did. Five or six TRBV segments were more frequent in patients than controls; TRBV5-6, TRBV5-1 and TRBV20-1 belonged to this group.

This CDR3 has 13 amino acids. The germline V gene has CDR1 SGHNT and CDR2 YENEEA. The germline V and J ends were trimmed by 5 bases and 5 bases, with 12 bases remaining between them. Every TCR beta cDNA library bore unique molecular identifiers. TCRdb reprocessed the PCR reads via MiXCR and lists one record per CDR3 protein. The repertoire holds almost 700,000 distinct CDR3 sequences, around 60% seen once, with 11% in the top ten. Points on this clonotype: Its antigen is not known.

This clonotype was obtained from a girl between 2 and 10 years old with multiple sclerosis. This rearrangement joins TRBV11-3 to TRBJ1-2; D perhaps matches TRBD1 (5 bases). The sequenced sample was blood. The CDR3 sequence: CASSPGREYGYTF. CDR3 DNA: TGTGCCAGCAGCCCGGGACGGGAGTATGGCTACACCTTC.